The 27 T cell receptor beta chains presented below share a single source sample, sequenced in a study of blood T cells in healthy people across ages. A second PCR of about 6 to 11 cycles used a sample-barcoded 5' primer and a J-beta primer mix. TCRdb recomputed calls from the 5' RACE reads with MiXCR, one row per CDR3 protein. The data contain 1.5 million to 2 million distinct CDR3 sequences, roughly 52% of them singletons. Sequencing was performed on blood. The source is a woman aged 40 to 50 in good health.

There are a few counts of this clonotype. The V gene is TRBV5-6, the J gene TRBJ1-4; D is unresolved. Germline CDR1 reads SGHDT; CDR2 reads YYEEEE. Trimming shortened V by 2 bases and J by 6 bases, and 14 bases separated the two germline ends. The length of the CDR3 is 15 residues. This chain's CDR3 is CASSLPKGGDEKLFF. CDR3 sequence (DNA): TGTGCCAGCAGCTTACCAAAGGGAGGCGATGAAAAACTGTTTTTT.

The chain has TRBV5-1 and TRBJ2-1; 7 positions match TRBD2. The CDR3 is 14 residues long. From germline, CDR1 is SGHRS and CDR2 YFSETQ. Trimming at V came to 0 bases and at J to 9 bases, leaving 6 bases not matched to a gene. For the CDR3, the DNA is TGCGCCAGCAGCTTGGTACAGACGGGAGGTGAGCAGTTCTTC. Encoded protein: CASSLVQTGGEQFF.

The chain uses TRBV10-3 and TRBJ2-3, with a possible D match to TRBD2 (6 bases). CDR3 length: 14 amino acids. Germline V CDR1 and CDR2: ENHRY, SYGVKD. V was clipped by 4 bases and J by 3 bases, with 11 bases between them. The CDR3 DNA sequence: TGTGCCATCAGTGCGGACTACGCAACAGATACGCAGTATTTT. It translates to CAISADYATDTQYF.

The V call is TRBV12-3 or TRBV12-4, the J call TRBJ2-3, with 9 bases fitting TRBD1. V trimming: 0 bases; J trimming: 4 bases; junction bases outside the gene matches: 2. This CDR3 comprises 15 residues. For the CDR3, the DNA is TGTGCCAGCAGTTTAGCGGGACAGGGCCCAGATACGCAGTATTTT. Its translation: CASSLAGQGPDTQYF.

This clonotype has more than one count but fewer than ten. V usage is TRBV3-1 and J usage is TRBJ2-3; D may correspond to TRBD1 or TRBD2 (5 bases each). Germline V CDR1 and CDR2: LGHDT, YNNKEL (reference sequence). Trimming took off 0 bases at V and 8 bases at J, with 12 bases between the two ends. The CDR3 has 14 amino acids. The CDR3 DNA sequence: TGTGCCAGCAGCCAAGATCCACGGGGCAGTACGCAGTATTTT. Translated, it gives CASSQDPRGSTQYF.

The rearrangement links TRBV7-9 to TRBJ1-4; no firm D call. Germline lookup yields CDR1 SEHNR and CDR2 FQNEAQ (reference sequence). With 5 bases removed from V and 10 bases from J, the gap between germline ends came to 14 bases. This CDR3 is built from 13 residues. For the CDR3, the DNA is TGTGCCAGCAGCCCCTCACGGGATGGAAAACTGTTTTTT. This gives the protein CASSPSRDGKLFF.

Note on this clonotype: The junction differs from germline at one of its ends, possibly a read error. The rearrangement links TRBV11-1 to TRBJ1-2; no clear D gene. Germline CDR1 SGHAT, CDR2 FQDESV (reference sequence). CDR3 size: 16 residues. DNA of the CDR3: TGTGCCAGCAGCTTAGTCGGCAGCCAAGCTAACTATGACTACACCTTC. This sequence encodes CASSLVGSQANYDYTF.

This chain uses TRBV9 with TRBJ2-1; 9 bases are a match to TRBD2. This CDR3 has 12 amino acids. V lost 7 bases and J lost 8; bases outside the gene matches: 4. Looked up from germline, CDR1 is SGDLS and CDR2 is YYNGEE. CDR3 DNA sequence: TGTGCCAGCCAGGGACTAGCAGATGAGCAGTTCTTC. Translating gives CASQGLADEQFF.

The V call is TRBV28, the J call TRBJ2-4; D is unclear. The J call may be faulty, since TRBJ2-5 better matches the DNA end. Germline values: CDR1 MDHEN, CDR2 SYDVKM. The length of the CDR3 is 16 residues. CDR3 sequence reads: CASSLDGKLLQETQYF. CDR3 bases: TGTGCCAGCAGTTTAGATGGGAAACTCCTACAAGAGACCCAGTACTTC.

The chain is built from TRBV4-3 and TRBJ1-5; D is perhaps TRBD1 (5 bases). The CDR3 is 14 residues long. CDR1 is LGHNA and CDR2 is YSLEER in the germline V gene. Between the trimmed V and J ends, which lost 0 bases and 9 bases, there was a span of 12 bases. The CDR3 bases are TGCGCCAGCAGCCAAGAATCGGGGGTACGGCCCCAGCATTTT. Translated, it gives CASSQESGVRPQHF.

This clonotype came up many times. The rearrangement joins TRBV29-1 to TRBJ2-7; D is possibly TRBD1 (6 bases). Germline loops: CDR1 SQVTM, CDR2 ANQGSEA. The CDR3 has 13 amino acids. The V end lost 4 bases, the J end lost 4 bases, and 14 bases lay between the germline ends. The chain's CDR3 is CSVVQGPGYEQYF. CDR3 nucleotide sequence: TGCAGCGTTGTTCAGGGGCCGGGGTACGAGCAGTACTTC.

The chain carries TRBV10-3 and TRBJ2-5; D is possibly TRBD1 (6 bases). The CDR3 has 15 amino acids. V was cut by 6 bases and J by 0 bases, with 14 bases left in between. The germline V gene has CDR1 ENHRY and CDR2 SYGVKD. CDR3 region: CAIRAQGPYQETQYF. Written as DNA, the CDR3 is TGTGCCATCAGGGCCCAGGGGCCCTACCAAGAGACCCAGTACTTC.

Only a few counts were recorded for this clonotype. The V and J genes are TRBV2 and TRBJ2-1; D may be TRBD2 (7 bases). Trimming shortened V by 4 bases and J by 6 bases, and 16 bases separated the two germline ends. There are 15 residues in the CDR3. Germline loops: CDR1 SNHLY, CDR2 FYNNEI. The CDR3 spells CASSVIWGGTNEQFF. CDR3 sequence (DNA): TGTGCCAGCAGTGTGATCTGGGGGGGCACCAATGAGCAGTTCTTC.

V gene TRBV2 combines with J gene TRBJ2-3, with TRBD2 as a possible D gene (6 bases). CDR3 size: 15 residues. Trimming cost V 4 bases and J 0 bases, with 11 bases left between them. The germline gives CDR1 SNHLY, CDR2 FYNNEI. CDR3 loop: CASSGVSGSTDTQYF. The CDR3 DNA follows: TGTGCCAGCAGTGGGGTTAGCGGAAGCACAGATACGCAGTATTTT.

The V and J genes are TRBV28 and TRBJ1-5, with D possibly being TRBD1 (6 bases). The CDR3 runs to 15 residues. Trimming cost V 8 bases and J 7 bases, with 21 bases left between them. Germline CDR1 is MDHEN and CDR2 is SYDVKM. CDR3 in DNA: TGTGCCAGCCGACTCAGCACAGGGACCAGACAGCCCCAGCATTTT. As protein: CASRLSTGTRQPQHF.

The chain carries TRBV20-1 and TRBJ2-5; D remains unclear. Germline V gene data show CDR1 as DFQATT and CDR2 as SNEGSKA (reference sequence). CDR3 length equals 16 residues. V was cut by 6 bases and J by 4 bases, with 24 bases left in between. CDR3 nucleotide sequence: TGCAGTGCCACAAGCCGCCTGCGGACCCGTGGAGAGACCCAGTACTTC. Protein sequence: CSATSRLRTRGETQYF.

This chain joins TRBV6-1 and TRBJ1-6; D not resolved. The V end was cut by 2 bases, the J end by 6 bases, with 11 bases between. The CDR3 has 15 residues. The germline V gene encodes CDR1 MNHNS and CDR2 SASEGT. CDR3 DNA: TGTGCCAGCAGTGAACGGAGGCCCTCTAATTCACCCCTCCACTTT. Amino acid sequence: CASSERRPSNSPLHF.

Here the CDR3 reads CASSQPDRGQGEQFF. The CDR3 coding sequence is TGCGCCAGCAGCCAGCCGGACAGGGGGCAGGGTGAGCAGTTCTTC. The chain couples TRBV4-3 to TRBJ2-1, with 11 nucleotides matching TRBD1. Germline values: CDR1 LGHNA, CDR2 YSLEER. V was pared by 3 bases and J by 9 bases, with 7 bases of the junction left unmatched. CDR3 length: 15 residues.

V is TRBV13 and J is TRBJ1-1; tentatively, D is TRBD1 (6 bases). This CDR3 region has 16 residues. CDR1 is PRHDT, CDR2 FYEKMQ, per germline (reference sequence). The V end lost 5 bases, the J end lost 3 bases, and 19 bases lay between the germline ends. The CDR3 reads CASSLMLGAGDTEAFF. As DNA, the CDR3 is TGTGCCAGCAGCCTAATGTTGGGGGCGGGAGACACTGAAGCTTTCTTT.

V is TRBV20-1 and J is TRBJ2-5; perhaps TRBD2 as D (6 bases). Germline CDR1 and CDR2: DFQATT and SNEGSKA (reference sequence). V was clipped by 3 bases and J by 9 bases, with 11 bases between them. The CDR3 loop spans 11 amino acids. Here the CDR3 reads CSASVGGAQYF. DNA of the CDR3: TGCAGTGCTAGTGTTGGAGGGGCCCAGTACTTC.

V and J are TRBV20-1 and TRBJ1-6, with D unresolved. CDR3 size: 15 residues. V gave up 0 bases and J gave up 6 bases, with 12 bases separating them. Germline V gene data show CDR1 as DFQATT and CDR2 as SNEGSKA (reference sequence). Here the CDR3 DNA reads TGCAGTGCTAGAGATTTACGGGGTGTTAATTCACCCCTCCACTTT. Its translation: CSARDLRGVNSPLHF.

CDR3 sequence (DNA): TGTGCCAGCAGGAAACAGGGTTTTAATGAAAAACTGTTTTTT. This sequence encodes CASRKQGFNEKLFF. The chain recombines TRBV27 with TRBJ1-4, with a possible D match to TRBD1 (6 bases). Deletions cut 6 bases from V and 4 bases from J, with 12 bases between. The CDR3 sequence is 14 residues long. CDR1 and CDR2 from the germline V gene are MNHEY and SMNVEV (reference sequence).

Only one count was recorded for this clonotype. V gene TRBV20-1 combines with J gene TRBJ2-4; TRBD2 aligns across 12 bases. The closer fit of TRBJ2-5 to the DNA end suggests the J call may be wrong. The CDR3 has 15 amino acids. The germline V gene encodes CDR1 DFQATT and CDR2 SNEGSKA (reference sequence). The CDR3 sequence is CSATNLAGGQETQYF. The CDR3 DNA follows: TGCAGTGCTACCAATCTAGCGGGGGGGCAAGAGACCCAGTACTTC.

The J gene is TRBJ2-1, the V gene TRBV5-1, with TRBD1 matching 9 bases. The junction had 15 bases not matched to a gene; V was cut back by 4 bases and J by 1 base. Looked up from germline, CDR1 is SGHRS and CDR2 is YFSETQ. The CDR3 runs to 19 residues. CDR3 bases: TGCGCCAGCAGCCCTCCCGGGACAGGGAGTCATGGGTCCTACAATGAGCAGTTCTTC. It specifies CASSPPGTGSHGSYNEQFF.

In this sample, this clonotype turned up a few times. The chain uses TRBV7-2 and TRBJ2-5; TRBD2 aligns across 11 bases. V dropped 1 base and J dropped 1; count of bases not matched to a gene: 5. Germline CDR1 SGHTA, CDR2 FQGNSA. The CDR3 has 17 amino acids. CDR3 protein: CASSLVRLAGTQETQYF. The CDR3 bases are TGTGCCAGCAGCTTAGTTCGACTAGCGGGGACCCAAGAGACCCAGTACTTC.

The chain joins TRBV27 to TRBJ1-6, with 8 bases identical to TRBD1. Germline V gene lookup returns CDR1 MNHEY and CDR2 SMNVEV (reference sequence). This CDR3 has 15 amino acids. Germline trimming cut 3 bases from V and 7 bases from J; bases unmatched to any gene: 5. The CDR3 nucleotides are TGTGCCAGCAGTTTTTCCTGGACAGGGAATTCACCCCTCCACTTT. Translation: CASSFSWTGNSPLHF.

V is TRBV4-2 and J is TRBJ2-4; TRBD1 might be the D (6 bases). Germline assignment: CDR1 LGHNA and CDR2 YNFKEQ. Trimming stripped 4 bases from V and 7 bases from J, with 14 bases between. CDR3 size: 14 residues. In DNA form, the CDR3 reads TGTGCCAGCAGCCGGGGGCCCTCAGAGAACATTCAGTACTTC. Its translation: CASSRGPSENIQYF.